Listed below are T cell receptor beta chains from one sample, sequenced in a study of cytotoxic CD8 clonotypes in ibrutinib-treated CLL. Assay: immunoSEQ multiplex PCR; the TCRdb copy retains only in-frame clones and omits some. The sample holds 55,000 to 60,000 clones, 50% to 70% seen once. The specimen was PBMCs, collected at disease progression, from a patient treated with ibrutinib. The source is a human donor with chronic lymphocytic leukemia. Both conserved end residues are part of each CDR3. D genes are given only for firm matches. Clone size is shown for a subset of rows, as once, few, many or a class of expanded clone.

v_gene: TRBV4-2; j_gene: TRBJ1-5; abundance: -; d_gene: -; CDR3aa: CASSQVNSQGLQPQHF; CDR3nt: TGTGCCAGCAGCCAAGTTAATAGCCAGGGGCTGCAGCCCCAGCATTTT
v_gene: TRBV2; j_gene: TRBJ2-3; abundance: -; d_gene: -; CDR3aa: CASKGPEGDTQYF; CDR3nt: TGTGCCAGCAAGGGCCCGGAAGGAGATACGCAGTATTTT
v_gene: TRBV12-5; j_gene: TRBJ2-1; abundance: -; d_gene: -; CDR3aa: CASGPPGTSSYNEQFF; CDR3nt: TGTGCTAGTGGTCCCCCCGGGACGAGCTCCTACAATGAGCAGTTCTTC
v_gene: TRBV7-6; j_gene: TRBJ2-2; abundance: -; d_gene: -; CDR3aa: CASSSTGIGELFF; CDR3nt: TGTGCCAGCAGCTCAACAGGGATCGGGGAGCTGTTTTTT
v_gene: TRBV6-1; j_gene: TRBJ1-2; abundance: few; d_gene: TRBD1; CDR3aa: CASRGGLSNYGYTF; CDR3nt: TGTGCCAGCAGAGGGGGCCTCTCTAACTATGGCTACACCTTC
v_gene: TRBV9; j_gene: TRBJ2-7; abundance: -; d_gene: TRBD1; CDR3aa: CASSVAGTGQYEQYF; CDR3nt: TGTGCCAGCAGCGTAGCTGGGACAGGGCAGTACGAGCAGTACTTC
v_gene: TRBV6-5; j_gene: TRBJ1-1; abundance: few; d_gene: TRBD1; CDR3aa: CASGRTGGLTEAFF; CDR3nt: TGTGCCAGCGGGAGGACAGGAGGTTTGACTGAAGCTTTCTTT
v_gene: TRBV5-1; j_gene: TRBJ1-3; abundance: -; d_gene: -; CDR3aa: CASSLDADGNTIYF; CDR3nt: TGCGCCAGCAGCTTGGATGCGGATGGAAACACCATATATTTT
v_gene: TRBV29-1; j_gene: TRBJ2-7; abundance: -; d_gene: -; CDR3aa: CSVDGVEGTQSSYEQYF; CDR3nt: TGCAGCGTTGATGGGGTTGAGGGGACTCAAAGCTCCTACGAGCAGTACTTC
v_gene: TRBV5-1; j_gene: TRBJ1-4; abundance: -; d_gene: -; CDR3aa: CASSLPGTNEKLFF; CDR3nt: TGCGCCAGCAGCTTGCCAGGGACTAATGAAAAACTGTTTTTT
v_gene: TRBV27; j_gene: TRBJ1-4; abundance: -; d_gene: -; CDR3aa: CASSTRVLEVANEKLFF; CDR3nt: TGTGCCAGCAGTACCAGGGTTTTAGAAGTGGCTAATGAAAAACTGTTTTTT
v_gene: TRBV18; j_gene: TRBJ2-1; abundance: few; d_gene: -; CDR3aa: CASSPLAEQFF; CDR3nt: TGTGCCAGCTCACCACTAGCGGAGCAGTTCTTC
v_gene: TRBV27; j_gene: TRBJ1-1; abundance: few; d_gene: TRBD1; CDR3aa: CASSPRPRQGLNTEAFF; CDR3nt: TGTGCCAGCAGTCCACGCCCTCGACAGGGCCTAAACACTGAAGCTTTCTTT
v_gene: TRBV6-5; j_gene: TRBJ2-7; abundance: -; d_gene: -; CDR3aa: CASRSRSEQYF; CDR3nt: TGTGCCAGCCGCAGTAGATCCGAGCAGTACTTC
v_gene: TRBV4-1; j_gene: TRBJ1-1; abundance: -; d_gene: -; CDR3aa: CASSRDSTEAFF; CDR3nt: TGCGCCAGCAGCAGGGACTCGACTGAAGCTTTCTTT
v_gene: TRBV10-3; j_gene: TRBJ2-3; abundance: -; d_gene: -; CDR3aa: CATSWTDLSTDTQYF; CDR3nt: TGTGCCACCTCTTGGACAGACCTTAGCACAGATACGCAGTATTTT
v_gene: TRBV5-3; j_gene: TRBJ1-5; abundance: -; d_gene: -; CDR3aa: CARSWDTGRTYQPQHF; CDR3nt: TGTGCCAGAAGCTGGGATACAGGGAGGACTTATCAGCCCCAGCATTTT
v_gene: TRBV25-1; j_gene: TRBJ2-3; abundance: -; d_gene: -; CDR3aa: CASSESRSGQTDTQYF; CDR3nt: TGTGCCAGCAGTGAATCTAGGAGCGGGCAGACAGATACGCAGTATTTT
v_gene: TRBV6-5; j_gene: TRBJ1-1; abundance: once; d_gene: TRBD1; CDR3aa: CASSYSLQGGNTEAFF; CDR3nt: TGTGCCAGCAGTTACTCCTTACAGGGGGGGAACACTGAAGCTTTCTTT
v_gene: TRBV20-1; j_gene: TRBJ2-1; abundance: -; d_gene: -; CDR3aa: CSARGAKGQFF; CDR3nt: TGCAGTGCTAGAGGGGCCAAGGGGCAGTTCTTC
v_gene: TRBV7-9; j_gene: TRBJ1-1; abundance: -; d_gene: -; CDR3aa: CASSPRTGNTEAFF; CDR3nt: TGTGCCAGCAGCCCCCGGACGGGGAACACTGAAGCTTTCTTT
v_gene: TRBV11-3; j_gene: TRBJ1-2; abundance: -; d_gene: -; CDR3aa: CASSFASGANYGYTF; CDR3nt: TGTGCCAGCAGCTTCGCGTCGGGGGCTAACTATGGCTACACCTTC
v_gene: TRBV19; j_gene: TRBJ1-1; abundance: -; d_gene: TRBD1; CDR3aa: CASSVTGDMNTEAFF; CDR3nt: TGTGCCAGTAGTGTGACAGGGGACATGAACACTGAAGCTTTCTTT
v_gene: TRBV30; j_gene: TRBJ1-5; abundance: -; d_gene: -; CDR3aa: CAWAVRGAQPQHF; CDR3nt: TGTGCCTGGGCCGTAAGGGGGGCTCAGCCCCAGCATTTT
v_gene: TRBV10-3; j_gene: TRBJ2-7; abundance: -; d_gene: -; CDR3aa: CATTQALEQYF; CDR3nt: TGTGCCACTACACAGGCTCTCGAGCAGTACTTC
v_gene: TRBV27; j_gene: TRBJ2-1; abundance: medium-sized; d_gene: -; CDR3aa: CASTPEWGAYNEQFF; CDR3nt: TGTGCCAGCACCCCCGAGTGGGGGGCCTACAATGAGCAGTTCTTC
v_gene: TRBV5-3; j_gene: TRBJ2-7; abundance: -; d_gene: -; CDR3aa: CARSEGEGPHEQYF; CDR3nt: TGTGCCAGAAGCGAGGGGGAGGGCCCCCACGAGCAGTACTTC
v_gene: TRBV30; j_gene: TRBJ1-2; abundance: -; d_gene: TRBD1; CDR3aa: CAWASGGSVYGYTF; CDR3nt: TGTGCCTGGGCGTCAGGGGGCTCTGTCTATGGCTACACCTTC
v_gene: TRBV4-1; j_gene: TRBJ1-1; abundance: few; d_gene: -; CDR3aa: CASSRAVTLGTEAFF; CDR3nt: TGCGCCAGCAGCCGGGCTGTTACGCTCGGCACTGAAGCTTTCTTT
v_gene: TRBV12-5; j_gene: TRBJ1-2; abundance: -; d_gene: -; CDR3aa: CASGLFNSDGYTF; CDR3nt: TGTGCTAGTGGTTTGTTCAATTCAGATGGCTACACCTTC
v_gene: TRBV18; j_gene: TRBJ1-2; abundance: -; d_gene: -; CDR3aa: CASSPPGSGYTF; CDR3nt: TGTGCCAGCTCCCCCCCCGGGAGTGGCTACACCTTC
v_gene: TRBV28; j_gene: TRBJ2-7; abundance: few; d_gene: -; CDR3aa: CASSFSHTYEQYF; CDR3nt: TGTGCCAGCAGTTTCAGCCACACCTACGAGCAGTACTTC
v_gene: TRBV10-3; j_gene: TRBJ1-5; abundance: -; d_gene: -; CDR3aa: CAIGGFGQPQHF; CDR3nt: TGTGCCATCGGCGGGTTCGGTCAGCCCCAGCATTTT
v_gene: TRBV7-9; j_gene: TRBJ1-4; abundance: -; d_gene: -; CDR3aa: CASSFGQTTNEKLFF; CDR3nt: TGTGCCAGCAGCTTTGGACAGACAACTAATGAAAAACTGTTTTTT
v_gene: TRBV5-1; j_gene: TRBJ2-3; abundance: -; d_gene: TRBD1; CDR3aa: CASSFTGESDTQYF; CDR3nt: TGCGCCAGCAGCTTCACAGGGGAGTCAGATACGCAGTATTTT
v_gene: TRBV19; j_gene: TRBJ2-1; abundance: once; d_gene: TRBD1; CDR3aa: CASSILIVDGTGPPRDEQFF; CDR3nt: TGTGCCAGTAGTATTCTAATCGTTGACGGGACAGGTCCTCCTCGGGATGAGCAGTTCTTC
v_gene: TRBV5-1; j_gene: TRBJ1-2; abundance: -; d_gene: -; CDR3aa: CASSLAQTNYGYTF; CDR3nt: TGCGCCAGCAGCTTGGCACAGACTAACTATGGCTACACCTTC
v_gene: TRBV30; j_gene: TRBJ1-1; abundance: few; d_gene: TRBD1; CDR3aa: CAWMGQGNTEAFF; CDR3nt: TGTGCCTGGATGGGACAGGGTAACACTGAAGCTTTCTTT
v_gene: TRBV4-3; j_gene: TRBJ2-1; abundance: -; d_gene: -; CDR3aa: CASSRTVHAGASYNEQFF; CDR3nt: TGCGCCAGCAGCCGTACCGTCCATGCGGGGGCCTCCTACAATGAGCAGTTCTTC
v_gene: TRBV30; j_gene: TRBJ2-5; abundance: -; d_gene: -; CDR3aa: CAWSPVGGETQYF; CDR3nt: TGTGCCTGGAGTCCCGTCGGAGGGGAGACCCAGTACTTC
v_gene: TRBV6-5; j_gene: TRBJ1-6; abundance: -; d_gene: -; CDR3aa: CASGTLTVSNSPLHF; CDR3nt: TGTGCCAGCGGGACCCTGACAGTTAGTAATTCACCCCTCCACTTT
v_gene: TRBV7-2; j_gene: TRBJ2-2; abundance: -; d_gene: TRBD2; CDR3aa: CASSPRTSGGARELFF; CDR3nt: TGTGCCAGCAGCCCCCGGACTAGCGGGGGGGCCCGGGAGCTGTTTTTT
v_gene: TRBV27; j_gene: TRBJ2-7; abundance: -; d_gene: -; CDR3aa: CASSLKQASYEQYF; CDR3nt: TGTGCCAGCAGTTTAAAACAGGCTTCCTACGAGCAGTACTTC
v_gene: TRBV28; j_gene: TRBJ1-3; abundance: -; d_gene: -; CDR3aa: CASTPPKGFSGNTIYF; CDR3nt: TGTGCCAGCACCCCGCCTAAGGGGTTCTCTGGAAACACCATATATTTT
v_gene: TRBV6-1; j_gene: TRBJ1-5; abundance: few; d_gene: -; CDR3aa: CASSSWLGSNQPQHF; CDR3nt: TGTGCCAGCAGCTCCTGGCTTGGAAGCAATCAGCCCCAGCATTTT
v_gene: TRBV6-5; j_gene: TRBJ1-4; abundance: few; d_gene: -; CDR3aa: CASRQGRAHNEKLFF; CDR3nt: TGTGCCAGCAGACAGGGAAGGGCCCATAATGAAAAACTGTTTTTT
v_gene: TRBV30; j_gene: TRBJ1-1; abundance: -; d_gene: -; CDR3aa: CAWFRSTEAFF; CDR3nt: TGTGCCTGGTTCAGGTCCACTGAAGCTTTCTTT
v_gene: TRBV7-6; j_gene: TRBJ1-5; abundance: -; d_gene: -; CDR3aa: CASSDTGYFNQPQHF; CDR3nt: TGTGCCAGCAGCGACACAGGGTATTTCAATCAGCCCCAGCATTTT